This T cell receptor beta chain was obtained from a study of spatial heterogeneity in lung cancer. The CDR3 spans 14 residues. Trimming removed 3 bases from V and 6 bases from J, with 12 bases in between. CDR1 is GTSNPN, CDR2 SVGIG, per germline (reference sequence). Noted time point: blood at routine non-recurrence follow-up after resection. Whole RNA, isolated from tumor, nontumor lung or frozen PBMC, was sequenced without prior sorting. Every TCR cDNA molecule bore its own unique molecular identifier. TCRdb redid the calling of the 5' RACE reads with MiXCR, one entry per CDR3 protein. The data show 95,000 to 130,000 distinct CDR3 sequences, with 9.5% to 15% seen just once and roughly 17% held by the top ten. A word on this clonotype: The antigen is undetermined.

Study-wide results and caveats: At tumor resection, ubiquitous expanded TCRs were detected in blood more often than later.

The source was PBMCs, collected at follow-up. This clonotype was sampled from a male donor with early-stage non-small cell lung cancer. The genes are TRBV30 and TRBJ1-6; D is ambiguous. The CDR3 protein is CAWSRKGSNSPLHF. The CDR3 nucleotides read TGTGCCTGGAGCCGGAAGGGTAGTAATTCACCCCTCCACTTT.